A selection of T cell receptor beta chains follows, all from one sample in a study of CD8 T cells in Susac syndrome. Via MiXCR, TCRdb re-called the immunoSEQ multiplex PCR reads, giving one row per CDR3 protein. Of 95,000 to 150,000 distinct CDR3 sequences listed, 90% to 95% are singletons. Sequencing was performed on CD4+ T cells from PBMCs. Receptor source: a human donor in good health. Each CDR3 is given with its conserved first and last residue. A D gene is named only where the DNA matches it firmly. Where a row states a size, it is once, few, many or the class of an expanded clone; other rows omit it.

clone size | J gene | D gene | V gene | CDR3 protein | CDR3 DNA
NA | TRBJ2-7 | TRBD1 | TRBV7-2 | CASRQGGGYEQYF | TGTGCCAGCAGACAGGGGGGCGGCTACGAGCAGTACTTC
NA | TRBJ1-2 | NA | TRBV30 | CAWSRSDSYGYTF | TGTGCCTGGAGCAGGTCCGATTCCTATGGCTACACCTTC
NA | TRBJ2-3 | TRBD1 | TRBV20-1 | CSGGDRGFTDTQYF | TGCAGTGGGGGGGACAGGGGATTCACAGATACGCAGTATTTT
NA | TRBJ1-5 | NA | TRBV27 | CASSTAGHPQDQPQHF | TGTGCCAGCAGTACCGCGGGACACCCGCAAGATCAGCCCCAGCATTTT
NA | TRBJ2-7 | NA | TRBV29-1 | CSVDMWRCSYEQYF | TGCAGCGTTGATATGTGGAGGTGCTCCTACGAGCAGTACTTC
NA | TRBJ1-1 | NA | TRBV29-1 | CSVGGPINTEAFF | TGCAGCGTTGGTGGGCCCATAAACACTGAAGCTTTCTTT
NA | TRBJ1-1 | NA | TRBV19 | CASSTRQMNTEAFF | TGTGCCAGTAGTACCCGACAGATGAACACTGAAGCTTTCTTT
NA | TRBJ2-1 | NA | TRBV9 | CASSKRVYNEQFF | TGTGCCAGCAGTAAGCGGGTCTACAATGAGCAGTTCTTC
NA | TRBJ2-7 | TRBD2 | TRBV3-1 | CASSQDWKTSGRGRQYF | TGTGCCAGCAGCCAAGATTGGAAGACTAGCGGGAGAGGGCGGCAGTACTTC
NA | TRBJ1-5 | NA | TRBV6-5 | CASSYSAGSGQPQHF | TGTGCCAGCAGTTACTCCGCAGGATCGGGTCAGCCCCAGCATTTT
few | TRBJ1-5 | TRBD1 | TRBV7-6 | CASSRTGFNQPQHF | TGTGCCAGCAGCCGGACAGGCTTCAATCAGCCCCAGCATTTT
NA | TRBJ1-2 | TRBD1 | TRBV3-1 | CASSPTGEDYGYTF | TGTGCCAGCAGCCCTACAGGGGAGGACTATGGCTACACCTTC
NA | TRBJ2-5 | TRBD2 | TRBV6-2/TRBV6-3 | CASSRTSGTDTQETQYF | TGTGCCAGCAGTCGGACTAGCGGGACGGATACACAAGAGACCCAGTACTTC
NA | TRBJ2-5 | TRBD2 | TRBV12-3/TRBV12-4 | CATTLRGRAQTQYF | TGTGCCACTACCCTCCGAGGGAGGGCTCAGACCCAGTACTTC
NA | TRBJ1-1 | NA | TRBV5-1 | CASSPDGGMYTEAFF | TGCGCCAGCAGCCCGGATGGGGGCATGTACACTGAAGCTTTCTTT
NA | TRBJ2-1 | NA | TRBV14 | CASSLGQRGYNEQFF | TGTGCCAGCAGCCTGGGGCAGAGGGGCTACAATGAGCAGTTCTTC
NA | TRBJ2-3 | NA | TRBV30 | CAWSVSSSDTQYF | TGTGCCTGGAGTGTTAGCAGCTCAGATACGCAGTATTTT
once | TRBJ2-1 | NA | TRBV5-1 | CASSLVMGFHEQFF | TGCGCCAGCAGCTTGGTAATGGGATTCCATGAGCAGTTCTTC
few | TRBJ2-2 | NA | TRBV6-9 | CASSSLNTGELFF | TGTGCCAGCAGTTCCCTGAACACCGGGGAGCTGTTTTTT
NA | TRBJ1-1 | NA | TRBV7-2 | CASSYSVPYTEAFF | TGTGCCAGCAGCTATAGCGTCCCTTACACTGAAGCTTTCTTT
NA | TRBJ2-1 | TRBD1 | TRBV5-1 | CASSMGQDPYNEQFF | TGCGCCAGCAGCATGGGACAGGATCCATACAATGAGCAGTTCTTC
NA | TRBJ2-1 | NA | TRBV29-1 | CSVEVQNYNEQFF | TGCAGCGTTGAAGTGCAGAACTACAATGAGCAGTTCTTC
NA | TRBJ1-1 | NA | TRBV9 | CASRGDTEAFF | TGTGCCAGCAGAGGAGACACTGAAGCTTTCTTT
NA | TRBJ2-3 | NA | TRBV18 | CASSPTVELSTDTQYF | TGTGCCAGCTCACCTACCGTAGAGTTATCCACAGATACGCAGTATTTT
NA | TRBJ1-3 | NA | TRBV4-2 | CASSQVQGISGNTIYF | TGTGCCAGCAGCCAAGTACAGGGCATCTCTGGAAACACCATATATTTT
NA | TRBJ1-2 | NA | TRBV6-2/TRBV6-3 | CASSATEEGYTF | TGTGCCAGCAGTGCGACGGAGGAAGGCTACACCTTC
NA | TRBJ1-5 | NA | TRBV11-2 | CASGRNQPQHF | TGTGCCAGCGGCCGCAATCAGCCCCAGCATTTT
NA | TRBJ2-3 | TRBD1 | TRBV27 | CASSSGPNRGTQYF | TGTGCCAGCAGTTCGGGACCGAACAGGGGCACGCAGTATTTT
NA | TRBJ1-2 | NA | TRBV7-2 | CASSPQTVPSYGYTF | TGTGCCAGCAGCCCACAAACAGTGCCCTCCTATGGCTACACCTTC